This is a list of T cell receptor beta chains from one sample in a study of cytomegalovirus exposure and HLA in healthy donors. Here immunoSEQ multiplex PCR was the method, and the copy in TCRdb shows in-frame clones only, minus some. This sample carries 200,000 to 250,000 clones, about 82% of them seen once, and the ten largest clones take approximately 2.8%. The sequencing sample was made of PBMCs. The receptors were sampled from a man under 40 in good health and CMV-seronegative. Each CDR3 is given with its conserved first and last residue. D genes are given only for firm matches. Only some rows state a clone size, as once, few, many or a class for expanded clones.

v_gene	abundance	j_gene	d_gene	CDR3nt	CDR3aa
TRBV7-8	-	TRBJ1-1	TRBD1	TGTGCCAGCAGCTCATTTTCTAGGACAGGGCCTGAAGCTTTCTTT	CASSSFSRTGPEAFF
TRBV4-1	-	TRBJ1-1	TRBD1	TGTGCCAGCAGCCTCCGACAGGGTCCCACTGAAGCTTTCTTT	CASSLRQGPTEAFF
TRBV19	-	TRBJ2-5	TRBD1	TGTGCCAGTAGTGGCACCGGGACAGGGGGCAAAGAGACCCAGTACTTC	CASSGTGTGGKETQYF
TRBV15	-	TRBJ2-1	-	TGTGCCACCAGCAGAGTGGAACTAGGTTTCAATGAGCAGTTCTTC	CATSRVELGFNEQFF
TRBV4-2	few	TRBJ1-5	TRBD1	TGTGCCAGCAGCTCCCGACAGGGAGGACAGCCCCAGCATTTT	CASSSRQGGQPQHF
TRBV29-1	-	TRBJ1-1	-	TGCAGCGTTCCACGTAACGATTTACAGGGATCTGAAGCTTTCTTT	CSVPRNDLQGSEAFF
TRBV5-5	-	TRBJ1-4	TRBD1	TGTGCCAGCAGCTTTCTAGGGGACAGGGGTCAAAAACTGTTTTTT	CASSFLGDRGQKLFF
TRBV28	-	TRBJ2-3	-	TGTGCCAGCACCCTCGGGTCTACCACAGATACGCAGTATTTT	CASTLGSTTDTQYF
TRBV2	-	TRBJ2-2	TRBD2	TGTGCCAGCAGTCCACTAGCGGGGGCCCCGCTGACCGGGGAGCTGTTTTTT	CASSPLAGAPLTGELFF
TRBV7-2	-	TRBJ1-1	TRBD1	TGTGCCAGCAGCTTAGCGCTCGGGGACAGGATGAACACTGAAGCTTTCTTT	CASSLALGDRMNTEAFF
TRBV5-1	-	TRBJ2-7	-	TGCGCCAGCAGGGGAATGGACAGCTACAGTCTGACCTACGAGCAGTACTTC	CASRGMDSYSLTYEQYF
TRBV9	few	TRBJ2-7	TRBD1	TGTGCCAGCAGCGTAGGAGGGACAGGGGTGATCTACGAGCAGTACTTC	CASSVGGTGVIYEQYF
TRBV27	-	TRBJ2-2	TRBD1	TGTGCCAGCAGGGGGACAGGGTACTTCGGGGAGCTGTTTTTT	CASRGTGYFGELFF
TRBV18	-	TRBJ1-2	TRBD1	TGTGCCAGCTCACCTAAGACCCAGGGGGCTAATGGCTACACCTTC	CASSPKTQGANGYTF
TRBV6-1	-	TRBJ2-1	-	TGTGCCAGCAGTGGAAGTACAGGGTATGGTGAGCAGTTCTTC	CASSGSTGYGEQFF
TRBV6-6	-	TRBJ1-1	-	TGTGCCAGCGACCTACAGGGTTCCAACACTGAAGCTTTCTTT	CASDLQGSNTEAFF
TRBV2	-	TRBJ2-1	-	TGTGCCGGCAAAAGGGGGGGGGCTGTCTATGAGCAGTTCTTC	CAGKRGGAVYEQFF
TRBV7-8	-	TRBJ1-1	-	TGTGCCAGCAGCTTAAACGGACAGATGAACACTGAAGCTTTCTTT	CASSLNGQMNTEAFF
TRBV7-3	-	TRBJ2-1	-	TGTGCCAGCAGCTCTATGGGCTCCAGGGTTAATGAGCAGTTCTTC	CASSSMGSRVNEQFF
TRBV28	-	TRBJ2-7	TRBD1	TGTGCCAGCAGTTTGAATGACAGGGGGTACTCCAACGAGCAGTACTTC	CASSLNDRGYSNEQYF
TRBV6-1	-	TRBJ2-1	-	TGTGCCAGCAGTGAAGTTGCGATCCTTAGCTTCAATGAGCAGTTCTTC	CASSEVAILSFNEQFF
TRBV7-9	-	TRBJ1-4	-	TGTGCCAGCAGCTTACGGACGGGGGAGAATGAAAAACTGTTTTTT	CASSLRTGENEKLFF
TRBV7-3	-	TRBJ2-1	TRBD1	TGTGCCAGCAGTTCGACAGGGACCCAATACAATGAGCAGTTCTTC	CASSSTGTQYNEQFF
TRBV2	-	TRBJ2-5	TRBD2	TGTGCCAGCAGTGAATTTTCACTAGCGGGGAGACAAGAGACCCAGTACTTC	CASSEFSLAGRQETQYF
TRBV6-1	-	TRBJ2-5	-	TGTGCCAGCAGTGAAGTTATGGCCCGTGAGACCCAGTACTTC	CASSEVMARETQYF
TRBV7-9	few	TRBJ1-1	-	TGTGCCAGCAGCCCCGACGGGGGGAGGGGCACTGAAGCTTTCTTT	CASSPDGGRGTEAFF
TRBV6-5	-	TRBJ2-7	TRBD2	TGTGCCAGCAGTTACTCGGTGAGCGGGGGAACCTACGAGCAGTACTTC	CASSYSVSGGTYEQYF
TRBV6-5	-	TRBJ2-7	TRBD2	TGTGCCAGCAGTTACTCGCAAGCGGGGGCGGGCGAGCAGTACTTC	CASSYSQAGAGEQYF
TRBV6-5	-	TRBJ1-1	TRBD1	TGTGCCAGCAGTTACTCAGGGACAGGGACCAACACTGAAGCTTTCTTT	CASSYSGTGTNTEAFF